The following is a T cell receptor beta chain sequence with its context. It has no known antigen specificity. No base-level quality is on record; no much larger clone is a single base apart. The data were obtained in a study of cytomegalovirus exposure and HLA in healthy donors (dated by TCRdb to about 2017). Turning to the overall study: In an earlier analysis of fewer than 750 of the donors, less than 350 Gb of sequence data and 90 million to 130 million unique TCR beta sequences from about 190 million T cells were reported. In the later analysis, no new phenotypic data were used to find candidate immune exposures; instead, reliance was placed on TCR beta sequences and their occurrence across donors. Among the roughly 390 genotyped donors, around 81% belonged to the genetic ancestry cluster associated with self-reported Caucasian donors. Using immunosequencing, the study profiled T cell repertoires from around 680 subjects and related those repertoires to cytomegalovirus serostatus. To predict cytomegalovirus infection status, the study brought together high-throughput TCR immunosequencing, statistical association of individual TCRs with disease status, and machine learning. Typing coverage differed by locus: A, B, C, DRB1 and DQB1 were typed in roughly 620-630 donors, DQA1 in 500 to 550, DPA1 in 606, and DPB1 in roughly 450. In an earlier analysis of more than 550 of the donors, high-throughput TCR beta sequencing was used to judge whether each TCR beta V gene segment behaved as functional or pseudogenic. Donor age, sex, ethnicity and CMV serostatus were compiled together with the repertoire data. Approximately 330 gigabases of sequencing data and approximately 92 million unique TCR sequences made up an early release that covered 500 to 650 HLA-typed donors. Class I and class II HLA loci were covered by the typing at four-digit resolution. The aim of the study was to test whether cataloging public T cell receptors could identify signatures of past pathogen exposure. Along with the roughly 670-subject first cohort, a separate validation cohort of around 120 different subjects was used. Every repertoire in the discovery cohort had been generated on one and the same sequencing platform. On average, 235,054 unique TCR beta nucleotide sequences were sequenced per donor among 398 genotyped donors of the cohort, with 15% to 20% of those sequences being non-productive. Genome-wide SNP genotypes for about 65% of the roughly 670 donors were used in a later genetic analysis, which treated that subset as a discovery cohort. Because of strong linkage in the cohort, a few DR-DQ haplotypes were treated as single units for association and clustering. To study patterns of TCR occurrence, a later analysis re-analyzed previously published TCR beta repertoires from several hundred donors and added high-resolution HLA genotyping.

The cohort was made up of hundreds of healthy bone marrow donors. At the time of sampling, all cohort members were nominally healthy, though unrecorded immune exposures were likely present. The donor was CMV seropositive and was included in the group of some 290 seropositive cohort members. Each donor provided a peripheral blood sample, and peripheral blood mononuclear cells were used for TCR beta sequencing. Genomic DNA extraction from the blood cell samples was performed with the Qiagen DNeasy Blood Extraction Kit. What the study reported, not specific to this receptor: While some public TCRs were present in many individuals, most TCR sequences turned up only very rarely across donors. In vitro tests confirmed that a few of the cytomegalovirus-associated TCR beta chains recognize cytomegalovirus antigens. A cluster of highly shared sequence variants was judged likely to be a technical artifact of the sequencing pipeline. Presence/absence analyses assumed roughly uniform sequencing depth across donors, an assumption that may not hold. In this cohort, only TCR beta chains were sequenced, and detectable features were limited by the absence of alpha or paired-chain data. The classifier was reported to diagnose cytomegalovirus status with high specificity and sensitivity in both the original and validation cohorts. For the cohort, immune exposure information was limited to CMV serostatus. Some IMGT-functional V segments, including TRBV6-2 and TRBV6-3, could not be told apart with the 87-base-pair reads, so those segments were excluded. In a later analysis, HLA-associated TCR beta chains were found to be more clonally expanded and to have lower generation probabilities than equally common non-associated chains. Most CMV-associated TCR beta chains appeared to be HLA-restricted in a later analysis, and the HLA associations seemed to be driven largely by CMV exposure. A further reported finding was that TCR beta sequences accurately predicted the HLA-A and HLA-B alleles for most subjects in the first cohort. Because counts were too low, around 17 rarely observed V segments, including chromosome 9 orphons, were left out of the earlier analysis of about 620 of the donors. An association between a missense DCLRE1C variant and V-gene and J-gene trimming of TCR beta chains was found in a later genetic analysis and replicated in an independent cohort. Compared with the 666-donor mean, donors in an Asian-associated ancestry cluster had fewer N-insertions in productive TCRs, according to a later genetic analysis. The study listed approximately 150 TCR beta chains as associated with cytomegalovirus. Strong co-occurrence of HLA alleles, especially DR and DQ, made assigning TCR associations to individual alleles difficult. According to the authors, the approach could potentially be generalized to other disease states and immunological phenotypes. Linkage disequilibrium might explain the correlated functional status among segregating V segments, but an unknown experimental factor could not be excluded. In a later analysis, TCR association rates were found to vary across HLA loci, with the most associated TCRs seen for DRB1 alleles and the fewest for HLA-C alleles. Broadly in line with IMGT annotations, most TCR beta V segments showed up in productive rearrangements about 90% or about 30% of the time in an earlier analysis of 450 to 600 of the donors. According to a later analysis, parvovirus B19, influenza, CMV and Epstein-Barr virus appeared linked to several top co-occurrence clusters. In a later analysis, over 15,000 TCR beta sequences were associated with specific HLA alleles at a false discovery rate of 0.05. Because HLA typing was missing for some donors at each locus, association tests included only the typed subset.

The library was obtained by the immunoSEQ multiplex PCR assay. For the multiplex PCR, a mixture combining 60 forward primers for TCR Vbeta segments and 13 reverse primers for TCR Jbeta segments was used. Amplification of the CDR3 region of rearranged TCR beta genes was performed with a multiplex PCR assay on genomic DNA. Amplified TCR beta libraries were sequenced as 87-base-pair reads on the Illumina HiSeq System. The authors' pipeline ran thus. Across the 500 to 750 repertoires, a later analysis counted 80 million or so unique TCR beta chains, some 11 million of which were shared by at least two donors. Raw reads were error-corrected and collapsed into unique sequences by a nearest-neighbor algorithm in which closely related sequences were merged to remove PCR and sequencing errors. Alignment of CDR3 sequences to IMGT reference sequences was used to assign V, D and J gene segments. For a sequence to be retained, a match of at least six nucleotides was required to both a V gene segment and a J gene segment. Rearrangements were called productive when the CDR3 lacked stop codons and stayed in frame with V and J; all others were non-productive. Following IMGT convention, CDR3 was defined as the stretch from the second conserved V-encoded cysteine to the conserved J-encoded phenylalanine. The earlier analysis of 500 to 650 of the donors excluded any sequence lacking an unambiguous match to a single V gene segment. An earlier analysis of approximately 590 of the donors classified V segments as functional when productive rearrangements were above 56.7% and as segregating when the standard deviation between donors was above 5%. A statistical classification framework was developed to diagnose cytomegalovirus status using the catalog of TCR beta chain sequences. V and J gene assignment, in a later analysis, came from comparing TCR nucleotide sequences with IMGT/GENE-DB human TR gene sequences. Using the TCRdist pipeline, a later analysis assigned CDR3 sequences along with most-parsimonious VDJ recombination scenarios. In a later analysis, each TCR beta chain was defined by its CDR3 amino acid sequence together with its V-gene family, and reads without a unique V-gene family were excluded. A later analysis removed 550 to 650 highly shared, low-generation-probability nucleotide sequences to deal with suspected cross-contamination and a sequencing artifact. For each public chain, a later analysis derived a clonal expansion index from normalized ranks of inferred template counts within each repertoire. A later analysis computed generation probabilities with a VDJ recombination model fitted to out-of-frame rearrangements, and checked the results against IGoR. In a later analysis, TCR-TCR, TCR-HLA and TCR-CMV co-occurrence was scored with hypergeometric tests, and a repertoire-size bias correction was applied to TCR pairs. False discovery rates were estimated in a later analysis by permuting HLA or CMV assignments 20 times. In a later analysis, co-occurring TCRs were grouped using DBSCAN, with TCRdist sequence similarity added in when clustering inside HLA-allele-positive subsets. For co-occurrence clustering, repertoires with fewer than 30,000 or more than 120,000 public chains were excluded, along with several repertoires with anomalous nucleotide sharing. The table was pulled from immuneACCESS by TCRdb, which kept in-frame rearrangements only. Such tables lose some clones; where checked, under half of the loss comes from unresolved V genes, and the rest has no known cause. V, J and clone size are taken as reported in that table, and D and trimming were inferred from the DNA itself. Across this sample there are 150,000 or so clones, with approximately 70% seen only once. 7% to 7.5% of the sample rests with the top ten.

V lost 6 bases and J lost 15 bases; the stretch between them is 18 bases long. The CDR3, cysteine through phenylalanine, is 12 amino acids long. CDR3 DNA is the only sequence kept; it has 36 bases, read in frame from the first base. CDR1 and CDR2 are read off the germline V gene (reference sequence) as LNHDA and SQIVND. This TCR derives from a man aged 35 to 55 in good health and CMV-seropositive. Sequenced input: PBMCs. Recombination joined TRBV19 with TRBJ2-1; no confident D gene assignment can be made. The DNA sequence is as follows: TGTGCCAGTAGCCCCCTAGGTAAACCGGGGTTCTTC. It is translated as CASSPLGKPGFF.